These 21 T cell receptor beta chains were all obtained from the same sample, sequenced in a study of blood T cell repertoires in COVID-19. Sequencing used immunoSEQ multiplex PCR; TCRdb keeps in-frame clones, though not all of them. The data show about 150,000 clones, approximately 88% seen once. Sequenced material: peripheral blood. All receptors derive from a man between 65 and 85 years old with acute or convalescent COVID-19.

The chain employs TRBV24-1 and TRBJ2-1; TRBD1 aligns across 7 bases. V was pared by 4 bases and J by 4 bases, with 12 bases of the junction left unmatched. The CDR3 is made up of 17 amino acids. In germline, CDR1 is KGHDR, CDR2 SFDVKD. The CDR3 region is CATSDTADRVPYNEQFF. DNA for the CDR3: TGTGCCACCAGTGACACCGCTGACAGGGTTCCTTACAATGAGCAGTTCTTC.

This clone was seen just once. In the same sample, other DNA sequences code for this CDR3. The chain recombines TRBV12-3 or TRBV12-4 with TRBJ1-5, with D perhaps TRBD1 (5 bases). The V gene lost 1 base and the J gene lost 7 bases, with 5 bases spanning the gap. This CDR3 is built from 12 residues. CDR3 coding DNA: TGTGCCAGCAGTTTAGAGGGGCAGCCCCAGCATTTT. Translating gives CASSLEGQPQHF.

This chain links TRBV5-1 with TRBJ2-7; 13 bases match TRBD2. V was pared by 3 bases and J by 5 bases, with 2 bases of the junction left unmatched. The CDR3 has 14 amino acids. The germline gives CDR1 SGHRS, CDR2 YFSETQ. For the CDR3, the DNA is TGCGCCAGCAGCTCCGGGACTAGCGGGGACGAGCAGTACTTC. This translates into CASSSGTSGDEQYF.

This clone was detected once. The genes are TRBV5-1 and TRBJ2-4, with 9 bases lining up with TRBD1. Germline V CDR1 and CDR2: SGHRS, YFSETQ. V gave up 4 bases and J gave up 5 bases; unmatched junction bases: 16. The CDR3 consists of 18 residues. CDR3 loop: CASSRVLGQGIEENIQYF. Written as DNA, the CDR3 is TGCGCCAGCAGCCGTGTCCTGGGACAGGGAATCGAGGAAAACATTCAGTACTTC.

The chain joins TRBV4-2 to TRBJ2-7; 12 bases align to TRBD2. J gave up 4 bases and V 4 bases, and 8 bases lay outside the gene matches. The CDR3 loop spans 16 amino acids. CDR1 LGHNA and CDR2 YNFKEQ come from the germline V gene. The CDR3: CASSRGLAGFQYEQYF. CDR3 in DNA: TGTGCCAGCAGCCGGGGACTAGCGGGTTTTCAGTACGAGCAGTACTTC.

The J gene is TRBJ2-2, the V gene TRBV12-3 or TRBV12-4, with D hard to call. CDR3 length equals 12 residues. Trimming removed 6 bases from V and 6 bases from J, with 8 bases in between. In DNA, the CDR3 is TGTGCCAGCAGACGTGGAGCCGGGGAGCTGTTTTTT. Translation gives CASRRGAGELFF.

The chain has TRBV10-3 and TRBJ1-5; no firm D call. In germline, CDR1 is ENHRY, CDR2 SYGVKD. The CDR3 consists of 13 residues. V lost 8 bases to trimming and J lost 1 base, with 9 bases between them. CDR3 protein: CAIQAGSNQPQHF. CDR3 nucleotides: TGTGCCATCCAGGCCGGCAGCAATCAGCCCCAGCATTTT.

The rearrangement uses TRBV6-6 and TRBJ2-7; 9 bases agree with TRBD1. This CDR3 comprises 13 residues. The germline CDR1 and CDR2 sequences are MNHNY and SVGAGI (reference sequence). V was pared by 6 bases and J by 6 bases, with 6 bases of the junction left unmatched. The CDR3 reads CASSLGTGSEQYF. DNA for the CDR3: TGTGCCAGCAGCCTAGGGACAGGGAGCGAGCAGTACTTC.

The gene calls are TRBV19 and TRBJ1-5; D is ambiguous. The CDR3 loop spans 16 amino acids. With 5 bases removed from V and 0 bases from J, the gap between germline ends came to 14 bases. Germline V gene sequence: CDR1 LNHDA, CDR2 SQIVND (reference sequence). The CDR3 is CASSDWAGNSNQPQHF. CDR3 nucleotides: TGTGCCAGTAGTGATTGGGCCGGTAATAGCAATCAGCCCCAGCATTTT. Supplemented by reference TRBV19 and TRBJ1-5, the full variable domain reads DGGITQSPKYLFRKEGQNVTLSCEQNLNHDAMYWYRQDPGQGLRLIYYSQIVNDFQKGDIAEGYSVSREKKESFPLTVTSAQKNPTAFYLCASSDWAGNSNQPQHFGDGTRLSIL.

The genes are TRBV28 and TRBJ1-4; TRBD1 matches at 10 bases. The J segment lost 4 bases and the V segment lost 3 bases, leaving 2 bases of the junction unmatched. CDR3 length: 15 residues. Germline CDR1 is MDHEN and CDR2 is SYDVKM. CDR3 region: CASSLRTGGNEKLFF. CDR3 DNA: TGTGCCAGCAGTTTGCGGACAGGGGGTAATGAAAAACTGTTTTTT.

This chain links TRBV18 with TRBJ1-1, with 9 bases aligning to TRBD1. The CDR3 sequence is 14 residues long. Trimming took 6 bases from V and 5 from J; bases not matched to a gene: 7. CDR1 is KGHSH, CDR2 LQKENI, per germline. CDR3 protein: CASSIRTGVTEAFF. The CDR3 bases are TGTGCCAGCTCGATCCGGACAGGGGTGACTGAAGCTTTCTTT.

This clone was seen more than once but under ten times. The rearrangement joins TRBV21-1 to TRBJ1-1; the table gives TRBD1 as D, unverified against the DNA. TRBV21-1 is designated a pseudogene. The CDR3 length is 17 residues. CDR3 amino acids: CASSQVVRDRVMAEAFF. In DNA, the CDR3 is TGTGCCAGCAGCCAAGTAGTCCGGGACAGGGTTATGGCTGAAGCTTTCTTT.

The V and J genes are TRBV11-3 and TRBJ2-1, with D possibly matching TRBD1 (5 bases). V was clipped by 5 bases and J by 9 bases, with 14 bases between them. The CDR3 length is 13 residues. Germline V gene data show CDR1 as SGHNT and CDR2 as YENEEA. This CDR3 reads CASSQTAQGEQFF. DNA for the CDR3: TGTGCCAGCAGCCAAACCGCCCAGGGTGAGCAGTTCTTC.

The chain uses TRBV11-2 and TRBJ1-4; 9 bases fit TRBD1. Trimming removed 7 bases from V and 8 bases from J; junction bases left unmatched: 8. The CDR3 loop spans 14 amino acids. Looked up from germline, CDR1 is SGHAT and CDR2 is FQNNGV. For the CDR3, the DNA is TGTGCCAGCAATCCGACAGGGGGAGGGGAAAAACTGTTTTTT. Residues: CASNPTGGGEKLFF.

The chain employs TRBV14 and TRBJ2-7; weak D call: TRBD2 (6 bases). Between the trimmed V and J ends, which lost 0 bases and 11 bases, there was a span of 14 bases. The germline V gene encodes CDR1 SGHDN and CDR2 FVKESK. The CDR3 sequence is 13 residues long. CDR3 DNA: TGTGCCAGCAGCCAAGATCTACGGGAGAGGGAGTACTTC. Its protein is CASSQDLREREYF.

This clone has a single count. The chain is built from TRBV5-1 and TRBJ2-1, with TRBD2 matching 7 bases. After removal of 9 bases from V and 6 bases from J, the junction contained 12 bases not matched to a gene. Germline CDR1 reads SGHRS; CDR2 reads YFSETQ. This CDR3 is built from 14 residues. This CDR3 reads CATSEGAGINEQFF. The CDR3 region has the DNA TGCGCCACCTCAGAGGGAGCGGGGATCAATGAGCAGTTCTTC.

CDR3: CASSVGGSGSAGELFF. The CDR3 coding sequence is TGTGCCAGCAGCGTTGGCGGTAGCGGGAGCGCCGGGGAGCTGTTTTTT. The rearrangement links TRBV9 to TRBJ2-2, with 9 nucleotides matching TRBD2. This CDR3 region has 16 residues. The V and J ends lost 2 bases and 6 bases, in that order; junction bases with no gene match: 8. Germline V gene data show CDR1 as SGDLS and CDR2 as YYNGEE.

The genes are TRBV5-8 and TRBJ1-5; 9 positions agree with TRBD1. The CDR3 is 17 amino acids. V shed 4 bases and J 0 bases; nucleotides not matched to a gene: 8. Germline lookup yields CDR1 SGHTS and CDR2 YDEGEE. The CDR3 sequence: CASSPQGASYSNQPQHF. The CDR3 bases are TGTGCCAGCAGCCCACAGGGGGCTTCCTATAGCAATCAGCCCCAGCATTTT.

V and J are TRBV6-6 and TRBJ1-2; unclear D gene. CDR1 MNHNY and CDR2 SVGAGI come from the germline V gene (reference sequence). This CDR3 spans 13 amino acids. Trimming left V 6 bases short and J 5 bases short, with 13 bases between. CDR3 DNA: TGTGCCAGCAGCCCACAATCTCCTTATGGCTACACCTTC. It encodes CASSPQSPYGYTF.

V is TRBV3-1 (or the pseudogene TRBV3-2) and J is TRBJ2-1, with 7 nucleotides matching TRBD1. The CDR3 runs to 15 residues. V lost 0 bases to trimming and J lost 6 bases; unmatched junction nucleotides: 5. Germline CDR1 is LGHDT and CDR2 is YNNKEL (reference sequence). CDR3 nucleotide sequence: TGTGCCAGCAGCCAAGAGGAAAGGGGGCTCAATGAGCAGTTCTTC. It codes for CASSQEERGLNEQFF.

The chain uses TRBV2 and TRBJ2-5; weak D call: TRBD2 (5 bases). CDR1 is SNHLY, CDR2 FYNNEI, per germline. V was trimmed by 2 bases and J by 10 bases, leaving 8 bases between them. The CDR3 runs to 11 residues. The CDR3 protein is CASSEIRGQYF. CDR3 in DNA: TGTGCCAGCAGTGAAATCCGGGGCCAGTACTTC.